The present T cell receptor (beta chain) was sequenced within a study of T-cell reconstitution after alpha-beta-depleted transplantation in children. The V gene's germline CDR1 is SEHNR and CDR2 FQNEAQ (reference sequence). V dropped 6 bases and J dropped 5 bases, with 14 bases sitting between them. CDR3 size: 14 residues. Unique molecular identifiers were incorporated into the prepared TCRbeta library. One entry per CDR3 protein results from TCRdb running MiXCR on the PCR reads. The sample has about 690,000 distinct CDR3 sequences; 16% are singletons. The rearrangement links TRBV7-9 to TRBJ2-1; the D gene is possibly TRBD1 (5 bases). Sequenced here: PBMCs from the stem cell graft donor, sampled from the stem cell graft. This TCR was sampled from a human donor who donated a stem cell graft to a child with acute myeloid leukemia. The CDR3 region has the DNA TGTGCCAGCAGGTCAGACAGCAGAGACAATGAGCAGTTCTTC. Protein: CASRSDSRDNEQFF.